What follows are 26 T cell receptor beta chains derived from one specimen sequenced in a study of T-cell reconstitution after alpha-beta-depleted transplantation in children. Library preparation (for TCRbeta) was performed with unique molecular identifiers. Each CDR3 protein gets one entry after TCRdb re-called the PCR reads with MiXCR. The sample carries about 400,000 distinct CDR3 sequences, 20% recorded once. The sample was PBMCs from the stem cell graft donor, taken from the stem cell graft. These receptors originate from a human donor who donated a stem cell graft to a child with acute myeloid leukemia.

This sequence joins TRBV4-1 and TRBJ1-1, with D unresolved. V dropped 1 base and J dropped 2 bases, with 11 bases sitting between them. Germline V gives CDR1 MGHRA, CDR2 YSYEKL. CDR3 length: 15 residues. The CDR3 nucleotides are TGCGCCAGCAGCCAAGTCGGATGGTATAACACTGAAGCTTTCTTT. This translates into CASSQVGWYNTEAFF.

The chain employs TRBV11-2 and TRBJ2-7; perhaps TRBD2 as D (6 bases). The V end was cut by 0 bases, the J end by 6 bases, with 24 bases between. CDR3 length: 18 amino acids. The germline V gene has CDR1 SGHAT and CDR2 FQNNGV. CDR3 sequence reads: CASSLEVTSSLGRLEQYF. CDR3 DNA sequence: TGTGCCAGCAGCTTAGAGGTCACTAGCAGTCTTGGTCGCCTCGAGCAGTACTTC. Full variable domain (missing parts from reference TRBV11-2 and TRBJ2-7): EAGVAQSPRYKIIEKRQSVAFWCNPISGHATLYWYQQILGQGPKLLIQFQNNGVVDDSQLPKDRFSAERLKGVDSTLKIQPAKLEDSAVYLCASSLEVTSSLGRLEQYFGPGTRLTVT.

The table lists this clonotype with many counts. For the CDR3, the DNA is TGCAGTGCTAGAGGGGGTCTGATGTACAATGAGCAGTTCTTC. This gives the protein CSARGGLMYNEQFF. The rearrangement links TRBV20-1 to TRBJ2-1; D is unclear. The CDR3 contains 14 residues. V was pared by 1 base and J by 4 bases, with 11 bases between. From germline, CDR1 is DFQATT and CDR2 SNEGSKA (reference sequence).

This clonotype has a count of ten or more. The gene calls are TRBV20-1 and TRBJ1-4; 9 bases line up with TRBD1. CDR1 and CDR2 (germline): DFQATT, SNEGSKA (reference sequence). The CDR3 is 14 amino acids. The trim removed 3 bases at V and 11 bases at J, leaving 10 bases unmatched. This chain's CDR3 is CSARTGDRDGKLFF. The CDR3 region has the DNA TGCAGTGCTAGGACCGGGGACAGGGACGGCAAACTGTTTTTT.

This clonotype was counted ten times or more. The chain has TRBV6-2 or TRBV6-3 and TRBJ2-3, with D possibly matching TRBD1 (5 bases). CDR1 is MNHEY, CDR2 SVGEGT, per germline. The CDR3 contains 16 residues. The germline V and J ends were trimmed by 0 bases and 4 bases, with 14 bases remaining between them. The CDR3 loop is CASSYSPGQGADTQYF. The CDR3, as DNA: TGTGCCAGCAGTTACTCGCCAGGGCAAGGGGCAGATACGCAGTATTTT.

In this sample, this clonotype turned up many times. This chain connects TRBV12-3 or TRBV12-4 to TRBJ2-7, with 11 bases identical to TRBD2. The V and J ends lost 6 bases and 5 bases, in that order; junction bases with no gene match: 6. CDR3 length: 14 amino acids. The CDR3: CASRMTSGTHEQYF. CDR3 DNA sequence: TGTGCCAGCAGGATGACTAGCGGGACCCACGAGCAGTACTTC.

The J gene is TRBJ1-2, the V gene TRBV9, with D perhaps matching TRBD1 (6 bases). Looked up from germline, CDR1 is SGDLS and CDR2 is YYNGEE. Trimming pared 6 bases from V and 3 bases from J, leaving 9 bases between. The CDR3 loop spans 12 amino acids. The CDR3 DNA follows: TGTGCCAGCAAAGGGGGGGACTATGGCTACACCTTC. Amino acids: CASKGGDYGYTF.

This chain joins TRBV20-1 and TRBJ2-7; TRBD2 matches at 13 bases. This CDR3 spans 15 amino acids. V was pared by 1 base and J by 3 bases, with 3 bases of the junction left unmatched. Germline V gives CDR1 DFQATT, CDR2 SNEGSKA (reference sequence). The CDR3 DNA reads TGCAGTGCTAGAGTGGGACTAGCGGGGAACTACGAGCAGTACTTC. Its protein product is CSARVGLAGNYEQYF.

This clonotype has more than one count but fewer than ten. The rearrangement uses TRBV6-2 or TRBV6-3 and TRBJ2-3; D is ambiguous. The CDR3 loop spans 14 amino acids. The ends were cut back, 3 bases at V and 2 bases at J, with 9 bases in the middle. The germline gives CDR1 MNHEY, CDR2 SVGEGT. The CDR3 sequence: CASSYGPITDTQYF. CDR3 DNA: TGTGCCAGCAGTTATGGGCCCATCACAGATACGCAGTATTTT.

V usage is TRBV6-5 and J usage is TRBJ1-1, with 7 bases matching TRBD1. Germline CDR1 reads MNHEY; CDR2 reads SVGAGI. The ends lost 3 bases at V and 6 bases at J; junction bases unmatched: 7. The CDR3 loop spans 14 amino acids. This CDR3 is CASSYDRELPEAFF. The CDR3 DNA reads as TGTGCCAGCAGTTATGACAGGGAGTTGCCTGAAGCTTTCTTT.

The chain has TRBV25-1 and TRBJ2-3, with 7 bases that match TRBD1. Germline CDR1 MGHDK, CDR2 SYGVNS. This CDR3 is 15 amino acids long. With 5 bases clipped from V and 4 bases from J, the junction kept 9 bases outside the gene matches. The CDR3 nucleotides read TGTGCCAGCAGTCCCAACAGGGGTTCGTCAGATACGCAGTATTTT. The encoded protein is CASSPNRGSSDTQYF.

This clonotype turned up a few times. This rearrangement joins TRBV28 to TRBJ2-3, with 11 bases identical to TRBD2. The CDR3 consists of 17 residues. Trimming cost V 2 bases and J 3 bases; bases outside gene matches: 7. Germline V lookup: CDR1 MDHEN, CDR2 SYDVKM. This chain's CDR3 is CASSLLLTSGTTDTQYF. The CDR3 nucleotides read TGTGCCAGCAGTTTACTTTTGACTAGCGGGACGACAGATACGCAGTATTTT.

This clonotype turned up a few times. CDR3 in DNA: TGTGCCAGCAGCCGAACTAGCGTCCCCTACGAGCAGTACTTC. Protein sequence: CASSRTSVPYEQYF. The rearrangement links TRBV7-2 to TRBJ2-7; 7 bases agree with TRBD2. Unmatched junction bases numbered 6, after V lost 5 bases and J lost 2 bases. The CDR3 is 14 residues long. CDR1 and CDR2 from the germline V gene are SGHTA and FQGNSA.

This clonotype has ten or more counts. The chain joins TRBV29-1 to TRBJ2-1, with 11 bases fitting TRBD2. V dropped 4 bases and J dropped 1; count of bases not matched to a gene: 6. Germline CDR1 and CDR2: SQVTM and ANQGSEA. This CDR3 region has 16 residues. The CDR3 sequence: CSVVLAGVLSYNEQFF. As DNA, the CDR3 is TGCAGCGTTGTACTAGCGGGAGTGTTATCCTACAATGAGCAGTTCTTC.

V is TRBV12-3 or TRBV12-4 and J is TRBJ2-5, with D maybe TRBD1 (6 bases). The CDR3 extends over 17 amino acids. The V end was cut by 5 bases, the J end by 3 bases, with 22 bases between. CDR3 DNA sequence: TGTGCCAGCAGTGCAGCCCCGAAACAGGGAAGTGAAGAGACCCAGTACTTC. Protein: CASSAAPKQGSEETQYF.

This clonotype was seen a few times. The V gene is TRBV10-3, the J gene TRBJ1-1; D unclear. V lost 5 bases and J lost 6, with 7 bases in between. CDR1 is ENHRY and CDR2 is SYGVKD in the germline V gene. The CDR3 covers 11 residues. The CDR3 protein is CAISHGAEAFF. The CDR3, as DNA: TGTGCCATCAGTCACGGCGCTGAAGCTTTCTTT.

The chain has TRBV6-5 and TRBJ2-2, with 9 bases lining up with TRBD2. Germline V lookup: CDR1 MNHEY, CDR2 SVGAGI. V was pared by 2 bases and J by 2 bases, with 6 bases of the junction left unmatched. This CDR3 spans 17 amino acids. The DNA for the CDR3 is TGTGCCAGCAGTTACCTAGGACTAGCGCAAAACACCGGGGAGCTGTTTTTT. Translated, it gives CASSYLGLAQNTGELFF.

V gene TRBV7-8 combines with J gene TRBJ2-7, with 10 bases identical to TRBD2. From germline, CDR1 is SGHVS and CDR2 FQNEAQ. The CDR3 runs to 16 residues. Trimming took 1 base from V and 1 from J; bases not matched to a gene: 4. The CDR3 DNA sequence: TGTGCCAGCAGCTTAGAGGGACTAGCGTATTCCTACGAGCAGTACTTC. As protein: CASSLEGLAYSYEQYF.

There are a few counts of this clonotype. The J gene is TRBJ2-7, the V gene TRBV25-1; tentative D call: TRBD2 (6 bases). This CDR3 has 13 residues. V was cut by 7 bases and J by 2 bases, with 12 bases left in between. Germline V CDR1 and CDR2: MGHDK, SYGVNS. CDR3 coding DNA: TGTGCCAGCATGGTCGGGGGTGCCTACGAGCAGTACTTC. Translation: CASMVGGAYEQYF.

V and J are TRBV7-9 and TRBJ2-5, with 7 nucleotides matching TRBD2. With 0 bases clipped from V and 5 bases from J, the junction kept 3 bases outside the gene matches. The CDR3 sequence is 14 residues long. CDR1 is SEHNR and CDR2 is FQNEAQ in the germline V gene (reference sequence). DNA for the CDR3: TGTGCCAGCAGCTTAGCGCGGGAGAAGGAGACCCAGTACTTC. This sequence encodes CASSLAREKETQYF.

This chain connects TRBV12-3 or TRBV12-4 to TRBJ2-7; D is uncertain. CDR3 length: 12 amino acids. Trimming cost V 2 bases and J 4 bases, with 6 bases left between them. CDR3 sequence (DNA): TGTGCCAGCAGTTTATGGAGTTACGAGCAGTACTTC. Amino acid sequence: CASSLWSYEQYF.

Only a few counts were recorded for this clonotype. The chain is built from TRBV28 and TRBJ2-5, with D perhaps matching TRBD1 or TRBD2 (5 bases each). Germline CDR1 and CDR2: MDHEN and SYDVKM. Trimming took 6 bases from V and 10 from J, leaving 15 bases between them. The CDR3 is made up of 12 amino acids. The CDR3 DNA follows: TGTGCCAGCAGGCTGTACGAGGGGATCCAGTACTTC. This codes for CASRLYEGIQYF.

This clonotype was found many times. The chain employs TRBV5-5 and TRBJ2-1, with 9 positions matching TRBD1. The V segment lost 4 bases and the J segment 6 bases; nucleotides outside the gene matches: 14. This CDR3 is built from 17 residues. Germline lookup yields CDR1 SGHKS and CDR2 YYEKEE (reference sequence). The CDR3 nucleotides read TGTGCCAGCAGCATCGCCTTACAGGGGGCATACCGCAATGAGCAGTTCTTC. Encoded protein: CASSIALQGAYRNEQFF.

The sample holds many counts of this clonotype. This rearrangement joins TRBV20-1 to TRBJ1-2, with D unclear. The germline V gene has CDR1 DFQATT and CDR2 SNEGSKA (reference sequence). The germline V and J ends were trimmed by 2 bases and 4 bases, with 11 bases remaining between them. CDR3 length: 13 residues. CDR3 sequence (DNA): TGCAGTGCTAGAACTTCATACGGCTATGGCTACACCTTC. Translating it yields CSARTSYGYGYTF.

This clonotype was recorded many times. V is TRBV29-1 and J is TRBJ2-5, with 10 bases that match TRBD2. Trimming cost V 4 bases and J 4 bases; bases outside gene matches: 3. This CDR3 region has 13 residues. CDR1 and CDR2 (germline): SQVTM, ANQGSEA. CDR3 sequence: CSVGLAGVETQYF. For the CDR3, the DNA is TGCAGCGTTGGTCTAGCGGGAGTAGAGACCCAGTACTTC.

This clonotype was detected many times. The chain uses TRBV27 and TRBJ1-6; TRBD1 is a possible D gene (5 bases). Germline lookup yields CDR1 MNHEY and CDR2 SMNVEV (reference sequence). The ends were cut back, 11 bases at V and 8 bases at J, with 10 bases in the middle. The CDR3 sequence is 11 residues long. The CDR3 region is CAVGTYSPLHF. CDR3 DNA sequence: TGTGCCGTAGGGACTTATTCACCCCTCCACTTT.